Sequencing of this T cell receptor (beta chain) was carried out in a study of blood T cell repertoires in COVID-19. Turning to the study itself: The study drew acute and convalescent COVID-19 samples from the United States, Italy and Spain. Nucleic acid was either cDNA or gDNA, and it came from T cells, B-cell-depleted T cells, or PBMCs.

Study processing details: Counts of nucleated cells, estimated from reference gene primer amplification, were obtained. Assay: immunoSEQ multiplex PCR; the TCRdb copy retains only in-frame clones and omits some. D and trimming come from the DNA, and the V and J calls and clone size come from that table. The repertoire holds 240,000 or so clones, with approximately 82% as singletons. The source material was peripheral blood. This TCR was sampled from a woman aged 18 to 35 with acute or convalescent COVID-19.

CDR3 sequence (DNA): TGTGCCAGCAGCCAAGCGGTTATGGGGGCGGATGGCTACACCTTC. Encoded protein: CASSQAVMGADGYTF. This sequence joins TRBV9 and TRBJ1-2; TRBD1 is a possible D gene (6 bases). V was clipped by 4 bases and J by 6 bases, with 19 bases between them. The germline gives CDR1 SGDLS, CDR2 YYNGEE. The CDR3 loop spans 15 amino acids.